The 2 T cell receptor beta chains in this list originate from one sample, sequenced in a study of siplizumab effects on memory and regulatory T cells. Using immunoSEQ multiplex PCR, the repertoire was profiled, and TCRdb retains in-frame clones only, with some absent. The repertoire has about 100,000 clones, 90% to 95% of them found once; the top ten carry 0.55% to 0.65%. Sequenced: Tregs sorted from blood. These receptors came from a human donor in good health.

The genes are TRBV19 and TRBJ2-4; D uncertain. This CDR3 is built from 13 residues. Germline-derived CDR1 and CDR2 are LNHDA and SQIVND (reference sequence). Trimming removed 0 bases at V and 12 bases at J, with 12 bases between. CDR3 sequence reads: CASSIDHPADQYF. The DNA of the CDR3 is TGTGCCAGTAGTATAGATCACCCCGCAGATCAGTACTTC. Supplemented by reference TRBV19 and TRBJ2-4, the full variable domain reads DGGITQSPKYLFRKEGQNVTLSCEQNLNHDAMYWYRQDPGQGLRLIYYSQIVNDFQKGDIAEGYSVSREKKESFPLTVTSAQKNPTAFYLCASSIDHPADQYFGAGTRLSVL.

This clone was recorded a few times. The chain links TRBV28 to TRBJ2-5; 10 bases fit TRBD1. The CDR3 has 17 residues. V lost 5 bases to trimming and J lost 3 bases; unmatched junction nucleotides: 12. Germline assignment: CDR1 MDHEN and CDR2 SYDVKM. The CDR3, as DNA: TGTGCCAGCAGTCCTATGTCCGGGACAGGGGTTGAAGAGACCCAGTACTTC. It encodes CASSPMSGTGVEETQYF.